These 18 T cell receptor beta chains share one sample of origin, sequenced in a study of blood T cell repertoires in COVID-19. The repertoire was sequenced with immunoSEQ multiplex PCR; TCRdb's copy has only in-frame clones and lacks some. Altogether about 120,000 clones are present, approximately 80% being singletons, with the ten largest covering 1.5% to 2%. The sample consisted of peripheral blood. All receptors derive from a man between 70 and 80 years old with acute or convalescent COVID-19.

The rearrangement joins TRBV27 to TRBJ1-2; TRBD1 matches 7 bases. The CDR3 has 14 amino acids. V was pared by 5 bases and J by 7 bases, with 10 bases of the junction left unmatched. The germline gives CDR1 MNHEY, CDR2 SMNVEV (reference sequence). The CDR3 sequence is CASSDYRGLRGYTF. The CDR3 DNA follows: TGTGCCAGCAGTGACTACAGGGGTTTGCGTGGCTACACCTTC.

The J gene is TRBJ2-5, the V gene TRBV7-8; TRBD2 might be the D (6 bases). The V end lost 6 bases, the J end lost 5 bases, and 22 bases lay between the germline ends. This CDR3 contains 16 residues. Germline lookup yields CDR1 SGHVS and CDR2 FQNEAQ. CDR3 sequence (DNA): TGTGCCAGCAGGCCTGCCCGGGACTGGAAAAGTGAGACCCAGTACTTC. Its translation: CASRPARDWKSETQYF.

This chain connects TRBV7-2 to TRBJ2-2, with 7 bases that match TRBD1. Unmatched junction bases numbered 4, after V lost 6 bases and J lost 0 bases. Looked up from germline, CDR1 is SGHTA and CDR2 is FQGNSA. CDR3 length: 15 residues. DNA of the CDR3: TGTGCCAGCAGGAGGGGGACAGCGAACACCGGGGAGCTGTTTTTT. This codes for CASRRGTANTGELFF.

The V gene is TRBV5-1, the J gene TRBJ2-3, with D hard to call. V was trimmed by 7 bases and J by 2 bases, leaving 14 bases between them. The CDR3 extends over 14 amino acids. CDR1 is SGHRS, CDR2 YFSETQ, per germline. The CDR3 coding sequence is TGCGCCAGCCGCCTGACTTCCCTCACAGATACGCAGTATTTT. It is translated as CASRLTSLTDTQYF.

The V and J genes are TRBV5-1 and TRBJ2-7, with 9 bases fitting TRBD2. V was pared by 0 bases and J by 0 bases, with 10 bases of the junction left unmatched. This CDR3 comprises 18 residues. Germline V lookup: CDR1 SGHRS, CDR2 YFSETQ. The CDR3 is CASSLGGAGGSSSYEQYF. The DNA of the CDR3 is TGCGCCAGCAGCTTGGGCGGAGCGGGGGGCTCCAGCTCCTACGAGCAGTACTTC.

This clone was recorded only once. The chain couples TRBV2 to TRBJ1-6, with D possibly being TRBD1 (6 bases). V was shortened by 5 bases and J by 14 bases, with 16 bases between the two germline ends. Germline V gene lookup returns CDR1 SNHLY and CDR2 FYNNEI. The CDR3 is 13 residues long. The CDR3 bases are TGTGCCAGCAGTCGACAGGTCCCTGGGGCCCTCCACTTT. Translated: CASSRQVPGALHF.

The rearrangement uses TRBV4-1 and TRBJ1-4, with D perhaps TRBD1 (5 bases). The CDR3 covers 16 residues. CDR1 MGHRA and CDR2 YSYEKL come from the germline V gene. With 0 bases removed from V and 8 bases from J, the gap between germline ends came to 16 bases. For the CDR3, the DNA is TGCGCCAGCAGCCAAGAAGGGACGGGAGGAGTAGAAAAACTGTTTTTT. Its translation: CASSQEGTGGVEKLFF.

The chain carries TRBV19 and TRBJ2-7; D gene uncertain. The CDR3 consists of 11 residues. CDR1 LNHDA and CDR2 SQIVND come from the germline V gene (reference sequence). Trimming removed 4 bases from V and 9 bases from J, with 10 bases in between. CDR3 protein: CASSTTTRQYF. In DNA form, the CDR3 reads TGTGCCAGTAGTACCACGACAAGGCAGTACTTC.

The rearrangement joins TRBV6-5 to TRBJ1-6; unclear D gene. This CDR3 is 13 amino acids long. CDR1 and CDR2 from the germline V gene are MNHEY and SVGAGI. V was trimmed by 11 bases and J by 7 bases, leaving 15 bases between them. CDR3 residues: CAGGMSPNSPLHF. The DNA of the CDR3 is TGTGCCGGAGGTATGAGCCCCAATTCACCCCTCCACTTT.

Concerning this clone itself: At one end, the junction sequence differs from germline, possibly due to a read error. The gene calls are TRBV5-5 and TRBJ1-5, with 8 bases aligning to TRBD1. Germline values: CDR1 SGHKS, CDR2 YYEKEE (reference sequence). The CDR3 totals 15 residues. This chain's CDR3 is CTSSLERQGSQPQHF. The CDR3 nucleotides are TGTACCAGCAGCTTGGAAAGACAGGGGAGTCAGCCCCAGCATTTT.

This clone was seen a handful of times. This sequence joins TRBV24-1 and TRBJ2-3; D is perhaps TRBD1 (6 bases). This CDR3 has 14 amino acids. Per the germline V gene, CDR1 is KGHDR and CDR2 is SFDVKD. Trimming pared 6 bases from V and 0 bases from J, leaving 9 bases between. The CDR3 coding sequence is TGTGCCACCAGTCTCAGGGGCAGCACAGATACGCAGTATTTT. This codes for CATSLRGSTDTQYF.

The rearrangement joins TRBV3-1 (or the pseudogene TRBV3-2) to TRBJ1-2; D ambiguous. Trimming left V 4 bases short and J 8 bases short, with 11 bases between. The germline CDR1 and CDR2 sequences are LGHDT and YNNKEL (reference sequence). This CDR3 has 12 residues. CDR3 region: CASSLKSFGYTF. Written as DNA, the CDR3 is TGTGCCAGCAGCCTCAAGAGTTTCGGCTACACCTTC.

The CDR3 reads CASSSQVSYEQYF. The CDR3 region has the DNA TGTGCCAGCAGTTCCCAGGTTTCCTACGAGCAGTACTTC. V usage is TRBV12-3 or TRBV12-4 and J usage is TRBJ2-7; D gene unclear. Trimming took 4 bases from V and 1 from J, leaving 8 bases between them. The length of the CDR3 is 13 residues.

The genes are TRBV7-2 and TRBJ2-3; possible D gene TRBD1, 6 bases. Germline loops: CDR1 SGHTA, CDR2 FQGNSA. V gave up 5 bases and J gave up 8 bases, with 11 bases separating them. The CDR3 has 12 residues. The CDR3 loop reads CASSQGQITQYF. CDR3 nucleotide sequence: TGTGCCAGCAGCCAAGGACAGATTACGCAGTATTTT.

This clone was seen repeatedly, ten times or more. The rearrangement joins TRBV4-1 to TRBJ1-1; no firm D call. The CDR3 length is 15 residues. V was cut by 0 bases and J by 0 bases, with 8 bases left in between. Germline V gene sequence: CDR1 MGHRA, CDR2 YSYEKL. CDR3 bases: TGCGCCAGCAGCCAAGAGGTACAGCTGAACACTGAAGCTTTCTTT. As protein: CASSQEVQLNTEAFF.

This chain joins TRBV12-3 or TRBV12-4 and TRBJ1-4, with D possibly TRBD1 on 5 matching bases. The CDR3 covers 13 residues. Deletions cut 6 bases from V and 8 bases from J, with 13 bases between. In DNA, the CDR3 is TGTGCCAGCAGCCGCACCAGGACAGAAAAACTGTTTTTT. As protein: CASSRTRTEKLFF.

The V and J genes are TRBV6-5 and TRBJ2-5, with D unresolved. The CDR3 covers 16 residues. Looked up from germline, CDR1 is MNHEY and CDR2 is SVGAGI. The V end was cut by 0 bases, the J end by 4 bases, with 15 bases between. The CDR3 DNA follows: TGTGCCAGCAGTTACTCAACTATTGCGTTTAGAGAGACCCAGTACTTC. Translated: CASSYSTIAFRETQYF.

The chain has TRBV2 and TRBJ1-1, with a possible D match to TRBD1 (5 bases). The germline V gene encodes CDR1 SNHLY and CDR2 FYNNEI. The CDR3 is made up of 14 amino acids. V was shortened by 0 bases and J by 3 bases, with 8 bases between the two germline ends. The CDR3 bases are TGTGCCAGCAGTGAAGCATGGGGGGACACTGAAGCTTTCTTT. It yields the protein CASSEAWGDTEAFF.